What follows are 26 T cell receptor beta chains derived from one specimen sequenced in a study of blood T cell repertoires in COVID-19. Produced via immunoSEQ multiplex PCR; TCRdb's table is partial and in-frame only. In the table there are over 150,000 clones, 83% of which are singletons. The sequenced sample was peripheral blood. The source of these receptors is a woman in her seventies with COVID-19, enrolled during active disease.

V is TRBV6-1 and J is TRBJ2-7, with 11 bases aligning to TRBD1. Germline V gene data show CDR1 as MNHNS and CDR2 as SASEGT. The CDR3 extends over 18 amino acids. V lost 3 bases to trimming and J lost 6 bases; unmatched junction nucleotides: 16. CDR3 protein: CASSDPLLGQGGLGEQYF. CDR3 DNA sequence: TGTGCCAGCAGTGACCCTCTTCTGGGACAGGGGGGTTTGGGCGAGCAGTACTTC.

The V gene is TRBV12-3 or TRBV12-4, the J gene TRBJ2-7; 7 positions agree with TRBD1. The CDR3 runs 13 residues. V lost 5 bases to trimming and J lost 4 bases; unmatched junction nucleotides: 5. The CDR3 nucleotides read TGTGCCAGCAGTACCCGACAGGGTTACGAGCAGTACTTC. Translating gives CASSTRQGYEQYF.

This clone was picked up a small number of times. The chain couples TRBV7-2 to TRBJ1-6; TRBD1 matches at 8 bases. The CDR3 has 15 residues. With V trimmed by 4 bases and J by 7 bases, 6 bases remained unmatched. CDR1 SGHTA and CDR2 FQGNSA come from the germline V gene. CDR3 sequence: CASSSTGGTNSPLHF. DNA for the CDR3: TGTGCCAGCAGCTCTACAGGGGGTACAAATTCACCCCTCCACTTT.

The chain links TRBV18 to TRBJ1-6, with D possibly being TRBD1 (6 bases). V was cut by 2 bases and J by 7 bases, with 9 bases left in between. This CDR3 comprises 14 residues. Germline CDR1 and CDR2: KGHSH and LQKENI. The CDR3 sequence is CASSPDQGNSPLHF. The DNA for the CDR3 is TGTGCCAGCTCACCAGATCAGGGGAATTCACCCCTCCACTTT.

Written as DNA, the CDR3 is TGCGCCAGCAGCCCGGACAGGGTCACAGATACGCAGTATTTT. Encoded protein: CASSPDRVTDTQYF. The rearrangement links TRBV5-1 to TRBJ2-3, with TRBD1 matching 8 bases. The germline gives CDR1 SGHRS, CDR2 YFSETQ. J lost 2 bases, V lost 4 bases, and 3 bases had no gene match. There are 14 residues in the CDR3. Complete variable domain (other parts from reference TRBV5-1 and TRBJ2-3): KAGVTQTPRYLIKTRGQQVTLSCSPISGHRSVSWYQQTPGQGLQFLFEYFSETQRNKGNFPGRFSGRQFSNSRSEMNVSTLELGDSALYLCASSPDRVTDTQYFGPGTRLTVL.

The V call is TRBV7-2, the J call TRBJ2-2, with 9 nucleotides matching TRBD1. Germline CDR1 SGHTA, CDR2 FQGNSA. V lost 10 bases and J lost 6; bases outside the gene matches: 12. The CDR3 contains 15 residues. CDR3 bases: TGTGCCACCCAACGGACACAGGGGGCGGCCGGGGAGCTGTTTTTT. Translating it yields CATQRTQGAAGELFF.

This clone was counted a few times. V usage is TRBV10-2 and J usage is TRBJ1-1; 8 bases align to TRBD1. The CDR3 consists of 14 residues. V gave up 2 bases and J gave up 6 bases; unmatched junction bases: 5. Germline CDR1 is WSHSY and CDR2 is SAAADI. The CDR3 is CASSEARTGSEAFF. In DNA form, the CDR3 reads TGCGCCAGCAGTGAGGCCCGGACAGGGTCTGAAGCTTTCTTT.

This clone was counted only a few times. Other DNA sequences of this sample code for an identical CDR3. The gene calls are TRBV27 and TRBJ1-6, with 7 bases fitting TRBD1. Germline CDR1 MNHEY, CDR2 SMNVEV (reference sequence). The V gene end was trimmed by 8 bases and the J gene end by 5 bases; junction bases not matched to a gene: 3. The CDR3 totals 13 residues. The CDR3 nucleotides read TGTGCCAGCCGGACAGGAGATAATTCACCCCTCCACTTT. This encodes CASRTGDNSPLHF.

This chain links TRBV18 with TRBJ2-7, with D maybe TRBD2 (7 bases). The V end was cut by 5 bases, the J end by 4 bases, with 12 bases between. The CDR3 is 13 amino acids. Germline assignment: CDR1 KGHSH and CDR2 LQKENI. CDR3 region: CASSGGARYEQYF. CDR3 sequence (DNA): TGTGCCAGCTCAGGGGGGGCGAGGTACGAGCAGTACTTC. Drawing the rest from reference TRBV18 and TRBJ2-7, the complete variable domain is NAGVMQNPRHLVRRRGQEARLRCSPMKGHSHVYWYRQLPEEGLKFMVYLQKENIIDESGMPKERFSAEFPKEGPSILRIQQVVRGDSAAYFCASSGGARYEQYFGPGTRLTVT.

The chain combines TRBV12-5 with TRBJ2-1; 12 nucleotides agree with TRBD2. The CDR3 consists of 14 residues. The J segment lost 8 bases and the V segment lost 1 base, leaving 0 bases of the junction unmatched. CDR1 LGHNT and CDR2 FRNRAP come from the germline V gene. In DNA, the CDR3 is TGTGCTAGTGGTTTGGGACTAGCGGGAGATGAGCAGTTCTTC. It yields the protein CASGLGLAGDEQFF.

The chain recombines TRBV7-9 with TRBJ2-1; 11 bases are a match to TRBD2. The germline gives CDR1 SEHNR, CDR2 FQNEAQ (reference sequence). CDR3 length: 17 amino acids. V shed 1 base, J shed 4 bases, and the junction held 6 bases outside the gene matches. The CDR3 DNA reads TGTGCCAGCAGCTTAGGGTTAATAGCGGGAGGGTACAATGAGCAGTTCTTC. As protein: CASSLGLIAGGYNEQFF.

The chain links TRBV5-5 to TRBJ2-5; possibly TRBD2 for D (5 bases). V was trimmed by 1 base and J by 1 base, leaving 11 bases between them. Germline V gene data show CDR1 as SGHKS and CDR2 as YYEKEE (reference sequence). There are 15 residues in the CDR3. This CDR3 reads CASSLLAGLQETQYF. The DNA for the CDR3 is TGTGCCAGCAGCTTGTTGGCAGGACTCCAAGAGACCCAGTACTTC.

The chain couples TRBV7-2 to TRBJ2-3; TRBD1 agrees at 10 bases. Trimming removed 4 bases from V and 2 bases from J; junction bases left unmatched: 9. The CDR3 loop spans 17 amino acids. Germline lookup yields CDR1 SGHTA and CDR2 FQGNSA. The CDR3 sequence: CASSSQAGQGTTDTQYF. The CDR3 coding sequence is TGTGCCAGCAGCTCCCAGGCGGGACAGGGGACCACAGATACGCAGTATTTT.

The V call is TRBV24-1, the J call TRBJ2-3; no reliable D call. V lost 12 bases and J lost 0, with 21 bases in between. Germline values: CDR1 KGHDR, CDR2 SFDVKD. This CDR3 contains 16 residues. Here the CDR3 DNA reads TGTGCCCGGCCTTCGACGGAGTACACTAGCACAGATACGCAGTATTTT. It codes for CARPSTEYTSTDTQYF.

The genes are TRBV6-2 or TRBV6-3 and TRBJ2-2; 7 positions match TRBD1. Trimming took 0 bases from V and 3 from J; bases not matched to a gene: 7. The CDR3 runs to 17 residues. Germline loops: CDR1 MNHEY, CDR2 SVGEGT. The CDR3 spells CASSYSSGTAYTGELFF. In nucleotides, the CDR3 is TGTGCCAGCAGTTACTCCTCCGGGACAGCTTACACCGGGGAGCTGTTTTTT.

The CDR3 DNA reads TGTGCCACCAGCAGGGCCCCGGGAAGGGCGTTCGTATTGGCTTTCTTT. Residues: CATSRAPGRAFVLAFF. This chain connects TRBV15 to TRBJ1-1; no definite D call. V was pared by 3 bases and J by 11 bases, with 25 bases between. This CDR3 comprises 16 residues. Germline V CDR1 and CDR2: LNHNV, YYDKDF (reference sequence).

This sequence joins TRBV28 and TRBJ2-1, with 10 nucleotides matching TRBD2. V was clipped by 6 bases and J by 4 bases; unmatched bases: 6. Germline V gene data show CDR1 as MDHEN and CDR2 as SYDVKM. The CDR3 contains 15 residues. The CDR3 loop is CASSRTSGAYNEQFF. For the CDR3, the DNA is TGTGCCAGCAGCCGAACTAGCGGGGCTTACAATGAGCAGTTCTTC.

The chain uses TRBV9 and TRBJ2-3; D is perhaps TRBD2 (5 bases). CDR1 SGDLS and CDR2 YYNGEE come from the germline V gene. Trimming stripped 1 base from V and 4 bases from J, with 10 bases between. This CDR3 contains 14 residues. The CDR3 sequence is CASSVFGGADTQYF. CDR3 DNA sequence: TGTGCCAGCAGCGTATTCGGAGGCGCAGATACGCAGTATTTT.

The V and J genes are TRBV20-1 and TRBJ1-1, with D uncertain. The CDR3 is made up of 11 amino acids. Germline V lookup: CDR1 DFQATT, CDR2 SNEGSKA (reference sequence). Deletions cut 3 bases from V and 11 bases from J, with 13 bases between. The CDR3 here is CSARGGSAAFF. CDR3 DNA: TGCAGTGCTAGGGGAGGATCGGCGGCTTTCTTT.

V and J are TRBV7-9 and TRBJ2-5, with TRBD2 identical over 7 bases. V gave up 1 base and J gave up 4 bases; unmatched junction bases: 6. This CDR3 has 15 amino acids. Germline V CDR1 and CDR2: SEHNR, FQNEAQ (reference sequence). The CDR3 loop is CASSLVLGGSETQYF. CDR3 DNA: TGTGCCAGCAGCTTAGTTCTGGGAGGGTCAGAGACCCAGTACTTC.

This chain connects TRBV5-5 to TRBJ1-2, with a weak D call TRBD1 (6 bases). CDR1 is SGHKS and CDR2 is YYEKEE in the germline V gene (reference sequence). This CDR3 has 15 amino acids. The ends were cut back, 4 bases at V and 5 bases at J, with 18 bases in the middle. As DNA, the CDR3 is TGTGCCAGCAGCCGAGGGTCAGGGGCCGGGTATGGCTACACCTTC. Translating it yields CASSRGSGAGYGYTF.

The V call is TRBV7-2, the J call TRBJ2-1; D is perhaps TRBD2 (5 bases). Trimming stripped 5 bases from V and 4 bases from J, with 12 bases between. The CDR3 sequence is 14 residues long. Germline assignment: CDR1 SGHTA and CDR2 FQGNSA. The CDR3 region has the DNA TGTGCCAGCAGCCTTGGACTCATTTACAATGAGCAGTTCTTC. Translated, it gives CASSLGLIYNEQFF.

This chain's CDR3 is CASSLRGAGLITGELFF. CDR3 coding DNA: TGTGCCAGCAGCTTACGAGGCGCGGGATTAATCACCGGGGAGCTGTTTTTT. V usage is TRBV7-3 and J usage is TRBJ2-2, with D perhaps matching TRBD2 (6 bases). The V gene lost 2 bases and the J gene lost 4 bases, with 17 bases spanning the gap. The CDR3 extends over 17 amino acids. Germline V gene lookup returns CDR1 SGHTA and CDR2 FQGTGA.

The rearrangement uses TRBV9 and TRBJ2-1; no reliable D call. From germline, CDR1 is SGDLS and CDR2 YYNGEE. CDR3 length equals 13 residues. With 4 bases removed from V and 6 bases from J, the gap between germline ends came to 11 bases. The CDR3 protein is CASSPTPSNEQFF. CDR3 in DNA: TGTGCCAGCAGCCCAACCCCCAGCAATGAGCAGTTCTTC.

The chain employs TRBV28 and TRBJ1-6; D remains unclear. The CDR3 covers 12 residues. CDR1 is MDHEN, CDR2 SYDVKM, per germline. V gave up 0 bases and J gave up 14 bases, with 8 bases separating them. CDR3 sequence: CASSLWETTLHF. Written as DNA, the CDR3 is TGTGCCAGCAGTTTATGGGAAACTACCCTCCACTTT.

Only a few counts were recorded for this clone. CDR3 amino acids: CASNRLVSYEQYF. Written as DNA, the CDR3 is TGCGCCAGCAACCGACTGGTTTCCTACGAGCAGTACTTC. The chain couples TRBV10-1 to TRBJ2-7, with D uncertain. Trimming removed 7 bases at V and 1 base at J, with 11 bases between. CDR1 WNHNN and CDR2 SYGVQD come from the germline V gene (reference sequence). The CDR3 loop spans 13 amino acids.